One sample yielded the 11 T cell receptor beta chains listed below, sequenced in a study of human T cells and chemical hapten exposure (dated by TCRdb to the early 2020s). Library creation used RACE. For sequencing, a NextSeq 500 was employed. TCRdb reanalyzed the raw reads on its own, using fastp at Q25 for trimming and MiXCR for clone calling, and kept in-frame beta chains. Entries that share a CDR3 protein sequence are merged under the most common genes and DNA. For this sample there are 120,000 to 150,000 distinct CDR3 sequences; roughly 12% appear just once. The ten most abundant clones make up 1.1% to 1.5% of the sample. Per the publication, the time point label means: patch test 2, 6 weeks after DPC sensitization. This specimen's treatment or condition label, interpreted: therapeutic diphenylcyclopropenone sensitization with weekly scalp DPC. Sequences were derived from whole blood, sampled in connection with sensitization to the hapten diphenylcyclopropenone (DPC). Source of these receptors: a woman between 45 and 65 years old with alopecia areata. Some clones in this sample may be carry-over from other donors' samples.

The V call is TRBV7-2, the J call TRBJ2-5; 7 bases agree with TRBD2. J was trimmed by 4 bases and V by 1 base; bases with no gene match: 6. CDR1 is SGHTA, CDR2 FQGNSA, per germline. The CDR3 is 15 amino acids. The CDR3 DNA reads as TGTGCCAGCAGCTTAGGAGGCGGGAGCGCAGAGACCCAGTACTTC. Encoded protein: CASSLGGGSAETQYF. Together with reference TRBV7-2 and TRBJ2-5, the CDR3 gives the full variable domain: GAGVSQSPSNKVTEKGKDVELRCDPISGHTALYWYRQSLGQGLEFLIYFQGNSAPDKSGLPSDRFSAERTGGSVSTLTIQRTQQEDSAVYLCASSLGGGSAETQYFGPGTRLLVL.

This clonotype was seen only a few times. The chain couples TRBV21-1 to TRBJ2-1; the table's D gene call, TRBD1, was not cross checked with the DNA. TRBV21-1 is assigned pseudogene status. This CDR3 comprises 16 residues. CDR3 nucleotides: TGTGCCAGCAGCAGGAAGGAGACTGCCCCATCAATGGAGCAGTTCTTC. This codes for CASSRKETAPSMEQFF.

The chain couples TRBV3-1 to TRBJ2-1; no clear D gene. Germline lookup yields CDR1 LGHDT and CDR2 YNNKEL (reference sequence). The V gene lost 1 base and the J gene lost 4 bases, with 11 bases spanning the gap. The CDR3 runs to 15 residues. In nucleotides, the CDR3 is TGTGCCAGCAGCCAAGGAAGAAACTTGTACAATGAGCAGTTCTTC. Amino acids: CASSQGRNLYNEQFF.

This chain connects TRBV12-3 or TRBV12-4 to TRBJ2-3; 7 positions agree with TRBD1. V shed 6 bases, J shed 1 base, and the junction held 7 bases outside the gene matches. The CDR3 is made up of 15 amino acids. In nucleotides, the CDR3 is TGTGCCAGCAGAGACAGGGTCCTCGGCACAGATACGCAGTATTTT. It is translated as CASRDRVLGTDTQYF.

This chain uses TRBV30 with TRBJ1-5; a weak D match, TRBD1 (6 bases). Trimming pared 5 bases from V and 0 bases from J, leaving 11 bases between. CDR1 is GTSNPN and CDR2 is SVGIG in the germline V gene (reference sequence). This CDR3 comprises 14 residues. CDR3 sequence reads: CAWGRQASNQPQHF. The CDR3 nucleotides read TGTGCCTGGGGCCGACAGGCTAGCAATCAGCCCCAGCATTTT.

The gene calls are TRBV6-1 and TRBJ2-2; TRBD2 agrees at 14 bases. Losses at the gene ends were 4 bases for V and 7 bases for J; bases not matched to a gene: 5. The CDR3 is 16 amino acids. Per the germline V gene, CDR1 is MNHNS and CDR2 is SASEGT. CDR3 in DNA: TGTGCCAGCAGTGGACTAGCGGGAGGGCCGGTCGGGGAGCTGTTTTTT. This gives the protein CASSGLAGGPVGELFF.

The V call is TRBV5-1, the J call TRBJ2-2; unclear D gene. Trimming took off 4 bases at V and 4 bases at J, with 14 bases between the two ends. The germline V gene has CDR1 SGHRS and CDR2 YFSETQ. The CDR3 contains 15 residues. This chain's CDR3 is CASSIPQEVTGELFF. CDR3 nucleotides: TGCGCCAGCAGCATCCCTCAAGAGGTCACCGGGGAGCTGTTTTTT.

This clonotype came up a few times. This chain connects TRBV20-1 to TRBJ2-5; 8 nucleotides match TRBD1. Germline V CDR1 and CDR2: DFQATT, SNEGSKA (reference sequence). The junction had 9 bases not matched to a gene; V was cut back by 2 bases and J by 13 bases. The CDR3 consists of 12 residues. CDR3 nucleotides: TGCAGTGCTAGACCTGGAGGACAGGGAATGTACTTC. This codes for CSARPGGQGMYF.

This sequence joins TRBV29-1 and TRBJ2-7; D might be TRBD1 (6 bases). V lost 5 bases and J 6 bases, leaving 20 bases between the germline ends. The length of the CDR3 is 14 residues. Germline CDR1 reads SQVTM; CDR2 reads ANQGSEA. The CDR3 is CSVLGTRTTGEQYF. CDR3 nucleotides: TGCAGCGTTCTGGGGACAAGAACTACTGGCGAGCAGTACTTC.

The V gene is TRBV20-1, the J gene TRBJ2-6; 7 bases map to TRBD1. With 0 bases clipped from V and 0 bases from J, the junction kept 8 bases outside the gene matches. Germline values: CDR1 DFQATT, CDR2 SNEGSKA (reference sequence). The CDR3 runs to 18 residues. The CDR3: CSAREPGQSFSGANVLTF. CDR3 coding DNA: TGCAGTGCTAGAGAGCCGGGACAGAGCTTCTCTGGGGCCAACGTCCTGACTTTC.

This chain joins TRBV5-1 and TRBJ2-1; 8 bases match TRBD1. This CDR3 has 15 residues. Germline CDR1 SGHRS, CDR2 YFSETQ. The V segment lost 5 bases and the J segment 0 bases; nucleotides outside the gene matches: 4. CDR3 in DNA: TGCGCCAGCAGTAGACAGGGGAGCTCCTACAATGAGCAGTTCTTC. Translated, it gives CASSRQGSSYNEQFF.